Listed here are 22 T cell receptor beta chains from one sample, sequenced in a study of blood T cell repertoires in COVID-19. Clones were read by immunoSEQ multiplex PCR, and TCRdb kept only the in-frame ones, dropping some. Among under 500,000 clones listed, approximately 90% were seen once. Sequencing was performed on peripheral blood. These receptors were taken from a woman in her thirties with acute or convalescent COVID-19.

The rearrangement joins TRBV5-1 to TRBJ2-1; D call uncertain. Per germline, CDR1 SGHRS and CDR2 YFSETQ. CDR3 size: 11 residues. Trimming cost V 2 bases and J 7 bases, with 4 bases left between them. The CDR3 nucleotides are TGCGCCAGCAGCTTAGCTAATGAGCAGTTCTTC. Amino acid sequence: CASSLANEQFF.

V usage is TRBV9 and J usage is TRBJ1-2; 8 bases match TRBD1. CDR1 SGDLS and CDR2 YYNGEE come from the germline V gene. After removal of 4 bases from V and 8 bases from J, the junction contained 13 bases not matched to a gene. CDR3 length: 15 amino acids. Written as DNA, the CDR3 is TGTGCCAGCAGCACAAACGGTGTACAGGGGGACGGCTACACCTTC. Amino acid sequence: CASSTNGVQGDGYTF.

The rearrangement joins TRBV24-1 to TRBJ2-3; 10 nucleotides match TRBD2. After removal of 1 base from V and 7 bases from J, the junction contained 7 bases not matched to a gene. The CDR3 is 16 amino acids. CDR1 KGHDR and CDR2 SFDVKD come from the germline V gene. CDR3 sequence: CATSDFGASGGYTQYF. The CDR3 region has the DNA TGTGCCACCAGTGATTTCGGCGCTAGCGGGGGTTATACGCAGTATTTT.

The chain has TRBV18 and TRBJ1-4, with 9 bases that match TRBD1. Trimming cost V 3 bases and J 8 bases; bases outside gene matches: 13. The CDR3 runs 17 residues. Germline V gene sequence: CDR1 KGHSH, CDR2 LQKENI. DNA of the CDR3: TGTGCCAGCTCACCGGGACAGGGCTCTATCGTATTCGAAAAACTGTTTTTT. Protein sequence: CASSPGQGSIVFEKLFF.

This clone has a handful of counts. The CDR3 reads CASSSPLGGSETQYF. CDR3 DNA sequence: TGTGCCAGCAGTTCACCCCTTGGCGGAAGCGAGACCCAGTACTTC. V is TRBV27 and J is TRBJ2-5; D remains ambiguous. Per germline, CDR1 MNHEY and CDR2 SMNVEV (reference sequence). V was pared by 4 bases and J by 5 bases, with 17 bases between. CDR3 length: 15 residues.

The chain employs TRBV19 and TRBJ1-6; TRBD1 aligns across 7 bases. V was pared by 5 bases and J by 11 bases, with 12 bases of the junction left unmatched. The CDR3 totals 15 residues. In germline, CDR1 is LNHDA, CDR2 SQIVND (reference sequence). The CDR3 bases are TGTGCCAGTAGTGCCACGACAGGGCCCTCGGCACCCCTCCACTTT. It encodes CASSATTGPSAPLHF. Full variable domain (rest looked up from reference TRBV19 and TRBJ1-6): DGGITQSPKYLFRKEGQNVTLSCEQNLNHDAMYWYRQDPGQGLRLIYYSQIVNDFQKGDIAEGYSVSREKKESFPLTVTSAQKNPTAFYLCASSATTGPSAPLHFGNGTRLTVT.

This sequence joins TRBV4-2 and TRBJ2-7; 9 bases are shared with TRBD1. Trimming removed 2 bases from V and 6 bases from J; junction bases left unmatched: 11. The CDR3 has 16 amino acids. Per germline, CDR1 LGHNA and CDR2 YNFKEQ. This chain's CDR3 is CASSQTLDRGGGEQYF. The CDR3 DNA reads TGTGCCAGCAGCCAAACTCTGGACAGGGGAGGGGGCGAGCAGTACTTC.

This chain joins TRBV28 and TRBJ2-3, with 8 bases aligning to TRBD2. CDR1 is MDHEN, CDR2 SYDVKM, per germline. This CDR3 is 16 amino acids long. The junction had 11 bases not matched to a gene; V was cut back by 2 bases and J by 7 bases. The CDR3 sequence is CASSLTSGGAVHTQYF. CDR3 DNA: TGTGCCAGCAGTTTAACCTCCGGGGGGGCTGTCCATACGCAGTATTTT.

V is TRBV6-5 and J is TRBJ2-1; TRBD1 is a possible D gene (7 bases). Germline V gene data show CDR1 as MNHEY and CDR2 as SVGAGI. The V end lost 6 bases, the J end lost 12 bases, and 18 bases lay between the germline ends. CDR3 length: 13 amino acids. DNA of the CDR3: TGTGCCAGCAGCTTTATCCAGGGGGGTGGGCAGTTCTTC. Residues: CASSFIQGGGQFF.

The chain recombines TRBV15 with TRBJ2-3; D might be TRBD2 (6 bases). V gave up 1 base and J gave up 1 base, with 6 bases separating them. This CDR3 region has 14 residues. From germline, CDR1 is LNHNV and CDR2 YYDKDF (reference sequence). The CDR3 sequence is CATSRASGTDTQYF. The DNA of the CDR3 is TGTGCCACCAGCAGAGCTAGCGGCACAGATACGCAGTATTTT.

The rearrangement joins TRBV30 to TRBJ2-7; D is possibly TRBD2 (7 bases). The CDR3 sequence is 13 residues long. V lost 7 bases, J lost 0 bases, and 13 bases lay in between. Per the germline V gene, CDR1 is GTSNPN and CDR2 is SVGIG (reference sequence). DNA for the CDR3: TGTGCCTTAGGGGGGGGTAGCTCCTACGAGCAGTACTTC. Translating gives CALGGGSSYEQYF. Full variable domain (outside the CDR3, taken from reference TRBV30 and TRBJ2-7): SQTIHQWPATLVQPVGSPLSLECTVEGTSNPNLYWYRQAAGRGLQLLFYSVGIGQISSEVPQNLSASRPQDRQFILSSKKLLLSDSGFYLCALGGGSSYEQYFGPGTRLTVT.

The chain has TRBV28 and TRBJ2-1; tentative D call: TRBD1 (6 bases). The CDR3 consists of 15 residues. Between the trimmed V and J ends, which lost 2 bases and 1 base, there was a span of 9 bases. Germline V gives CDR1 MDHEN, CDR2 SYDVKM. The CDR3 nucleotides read TGTGCCAGCAGTTTAGGGGGCAAGTCCTACAATGAGCAGTTCTTC. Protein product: CASSLGGKSYNEQFF. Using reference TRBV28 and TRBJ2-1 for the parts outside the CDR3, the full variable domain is DVKVTQSSRYLVKRTGEKVFLECVQDMDHENMFWYRQDPGLGLRLIYFSYDVKMKEKGDIPEGYSVSREKKERFSLILESASTNQTSMYLCASSLGGKSYNEQFFGPGTRLTVL.

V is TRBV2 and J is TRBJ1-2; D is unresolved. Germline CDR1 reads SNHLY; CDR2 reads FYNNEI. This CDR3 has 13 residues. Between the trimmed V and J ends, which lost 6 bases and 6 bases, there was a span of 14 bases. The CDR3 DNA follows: TGTGCCAGCAGAGTATCCTCGGGGAATGGCTACACCTTC. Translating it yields CASRVSSGNGYTF.

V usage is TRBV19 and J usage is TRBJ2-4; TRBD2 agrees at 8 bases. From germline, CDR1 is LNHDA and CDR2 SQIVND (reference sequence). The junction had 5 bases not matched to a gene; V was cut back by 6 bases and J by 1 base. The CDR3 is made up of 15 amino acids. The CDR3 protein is CASRGSGVAKNIQYF. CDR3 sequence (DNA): TGTGCCAGTAGGGGTAGCGGGGTTGCCAAAAACATTCAGTACTTC.

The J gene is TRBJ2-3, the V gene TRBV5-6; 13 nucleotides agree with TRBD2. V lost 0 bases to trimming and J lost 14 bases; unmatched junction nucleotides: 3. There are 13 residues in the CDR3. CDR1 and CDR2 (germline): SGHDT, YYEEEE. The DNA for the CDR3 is TGTGCCAGCAGCTTGGGAGGGACTAGCGGGGTGTATTTT. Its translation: CASSLGGTSGVYF.

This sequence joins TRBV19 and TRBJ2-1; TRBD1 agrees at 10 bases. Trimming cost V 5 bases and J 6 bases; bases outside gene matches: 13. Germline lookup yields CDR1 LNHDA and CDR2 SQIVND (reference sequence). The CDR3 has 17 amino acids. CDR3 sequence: CASSPLPGQGVPNEQFF. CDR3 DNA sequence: TGTGCCAGTAGTCCCCTCCCCGGACAGGGGGTACCCAATGAGCAGTTCTTC.

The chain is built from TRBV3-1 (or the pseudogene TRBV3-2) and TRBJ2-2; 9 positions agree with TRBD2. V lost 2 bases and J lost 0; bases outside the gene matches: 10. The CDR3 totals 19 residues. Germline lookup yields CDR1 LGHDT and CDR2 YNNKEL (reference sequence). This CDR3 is CASSQKLPLAGPNTGELFF. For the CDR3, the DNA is TGTGCCAGCAGCCAAAAGCTTCCCCTAGCGGGGCCGAACACCGGGGAGCTGTTTTTT.

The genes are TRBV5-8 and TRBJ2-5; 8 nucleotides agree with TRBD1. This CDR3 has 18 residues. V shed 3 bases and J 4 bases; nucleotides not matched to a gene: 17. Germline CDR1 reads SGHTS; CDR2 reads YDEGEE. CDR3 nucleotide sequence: TGTGCCAGCAGCTACCCTCTTGGCCAGGGGGCGCGGTTAGAGACCCAGTACTTC. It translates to CASSYPLGQGARLETQYF.

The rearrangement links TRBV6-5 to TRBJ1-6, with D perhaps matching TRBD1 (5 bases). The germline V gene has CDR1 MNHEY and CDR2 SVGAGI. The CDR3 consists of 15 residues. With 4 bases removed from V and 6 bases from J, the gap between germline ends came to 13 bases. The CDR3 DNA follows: TGTGCCAGCAGTTTACGGGGGGGGGTTAATTCACCCCTCCACTTT. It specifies CASSLRGGVNSPLHF.

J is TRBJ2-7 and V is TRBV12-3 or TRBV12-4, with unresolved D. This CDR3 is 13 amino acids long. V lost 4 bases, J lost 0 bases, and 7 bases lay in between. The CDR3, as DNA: TGTGCCAGCAGTTACGCGGACTCCTACGAGCAGTACTTC. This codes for CASSYADSYEQYF.

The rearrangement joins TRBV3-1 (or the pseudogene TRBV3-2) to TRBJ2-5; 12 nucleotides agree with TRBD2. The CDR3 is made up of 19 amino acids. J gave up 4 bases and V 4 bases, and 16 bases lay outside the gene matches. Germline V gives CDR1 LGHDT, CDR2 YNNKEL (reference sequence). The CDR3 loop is CASSPPPGKTSGGPETQYF. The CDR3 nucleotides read TGTGCCAGCAGCCCTCCCCCGGGGAAGACTAGCGGGGGACCAGAGACCCAGTACTTC.

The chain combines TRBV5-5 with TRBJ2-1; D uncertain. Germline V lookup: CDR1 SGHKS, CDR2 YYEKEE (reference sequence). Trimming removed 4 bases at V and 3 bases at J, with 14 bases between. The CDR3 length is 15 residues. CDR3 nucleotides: TGTGCCAGCAGCCCAGCCGTCCGGGTCTACAATGAGCAGTTCTTC. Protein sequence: CASSPAVRVYNEQFF.